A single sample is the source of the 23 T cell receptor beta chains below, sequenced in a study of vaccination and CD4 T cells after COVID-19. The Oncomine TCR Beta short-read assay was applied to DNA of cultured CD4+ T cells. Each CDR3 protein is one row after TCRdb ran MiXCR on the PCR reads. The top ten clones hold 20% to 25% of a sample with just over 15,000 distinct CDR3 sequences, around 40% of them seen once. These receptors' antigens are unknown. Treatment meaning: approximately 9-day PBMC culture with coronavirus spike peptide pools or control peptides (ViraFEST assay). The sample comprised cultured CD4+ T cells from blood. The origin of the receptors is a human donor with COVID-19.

CDR3 protein: CAWSEWGDSSGANVLTF. In DNA form, the CDR3 reads TGTGCCTGGAGTGAGTGGGGCGACAGTTCTGGGGCCAACGTCCTGACTTTC. V gene TRBV30 combines with J gene TRBJ2-6; possibly TRBD1 for D (5 bases). This CDR3 has 17 amino acids. The germline CDR1 and CDR2 sequences are GTSNPN and SVGIG (reference sequence). V gave up 1 base and J gave up 1 base, with 14 bases separating them.

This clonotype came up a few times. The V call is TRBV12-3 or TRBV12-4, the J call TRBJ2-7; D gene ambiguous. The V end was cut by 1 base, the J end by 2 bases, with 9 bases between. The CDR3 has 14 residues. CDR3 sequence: CASSLGFGAYEQYF. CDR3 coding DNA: TGTGCCAGCAGTTTAGGGTTTGGTGCCTACGAGCAGTACTTC.

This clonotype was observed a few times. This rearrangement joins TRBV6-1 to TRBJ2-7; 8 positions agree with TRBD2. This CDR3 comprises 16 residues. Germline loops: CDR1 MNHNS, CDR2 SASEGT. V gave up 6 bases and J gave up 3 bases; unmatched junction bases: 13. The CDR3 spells CASRPRLLAESYEQYF. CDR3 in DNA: TGTGCCAGCAGACCCCGACTACTAGCGGAAAGCTACGAGCAGTACTTC.

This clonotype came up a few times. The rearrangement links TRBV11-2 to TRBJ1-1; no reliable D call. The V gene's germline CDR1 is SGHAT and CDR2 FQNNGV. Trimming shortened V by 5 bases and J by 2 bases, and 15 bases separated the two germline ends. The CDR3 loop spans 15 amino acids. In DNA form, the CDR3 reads TGTGCCAGCAGCCCGACGGGTAGGACTAACACTGAAGCTTTCTTT. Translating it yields CASSPTGRTNTEAFF. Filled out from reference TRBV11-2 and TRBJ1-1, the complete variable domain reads EAGVAQSPRYKIIEKRQSVAFWCNPISGHATLYWYQQILGQGPKLLIQFQNNGVVDDSQLPKDRFSAERLKGVDSTLKIQPAKLEDSAVYLCASSPTGRTNTEAFFGQGTRLTVV.

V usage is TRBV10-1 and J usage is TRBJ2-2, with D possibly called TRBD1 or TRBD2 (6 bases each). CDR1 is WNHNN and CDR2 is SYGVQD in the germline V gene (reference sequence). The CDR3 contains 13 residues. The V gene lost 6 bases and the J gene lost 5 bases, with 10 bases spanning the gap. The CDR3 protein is CASREGGTGELFF. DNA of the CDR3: TGCGCCAGCAGGGAGGGGGGAACCGGGGAGCTGTTTTTT.

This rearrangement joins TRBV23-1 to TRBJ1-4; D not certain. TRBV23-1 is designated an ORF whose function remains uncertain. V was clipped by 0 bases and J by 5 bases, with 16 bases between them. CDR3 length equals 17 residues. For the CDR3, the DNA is TGCGCCAGCAGTCAATCGATAACTAGGACGGCGAATGAAAAACTGTTTTTT. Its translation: CASSQSITRTANEKLFF.

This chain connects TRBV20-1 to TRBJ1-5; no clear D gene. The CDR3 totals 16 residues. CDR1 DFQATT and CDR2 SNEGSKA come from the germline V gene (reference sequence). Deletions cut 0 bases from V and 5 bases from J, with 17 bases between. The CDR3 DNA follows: TGCAGTGCTAGAGATCCGACGGGTTTGAGCTATCAGCCCCAGCATTTT. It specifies CSARDPTGLSYQPQHF.

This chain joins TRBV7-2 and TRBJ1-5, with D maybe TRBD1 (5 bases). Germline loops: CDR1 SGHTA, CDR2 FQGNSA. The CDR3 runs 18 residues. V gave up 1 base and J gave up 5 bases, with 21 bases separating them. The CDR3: CASSLGVRAAMPDQPQHF. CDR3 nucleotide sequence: TGTGCCAGCAGCTTAGGGGTCAGGGCGGCAATGCCGGATCAGCCCCAGCATTTT.

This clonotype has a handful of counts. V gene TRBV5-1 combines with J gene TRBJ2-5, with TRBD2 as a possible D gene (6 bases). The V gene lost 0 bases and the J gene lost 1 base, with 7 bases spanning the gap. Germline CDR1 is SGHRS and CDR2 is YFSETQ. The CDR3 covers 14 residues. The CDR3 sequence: CASSLGGVQETQYF. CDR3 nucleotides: TGCGCCAGCAGCTTGGGCGGGGTCCAAGAGACCCAGTACTTC.

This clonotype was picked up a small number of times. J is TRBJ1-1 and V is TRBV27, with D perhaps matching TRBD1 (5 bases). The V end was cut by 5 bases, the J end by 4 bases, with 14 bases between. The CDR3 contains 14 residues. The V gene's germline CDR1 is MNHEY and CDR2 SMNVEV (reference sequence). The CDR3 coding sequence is TGTGCCAGCAGTCCCCCCGGGGCGCGCACTGAAGCTTTCTTT. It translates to CASSPPGARTEAFF.

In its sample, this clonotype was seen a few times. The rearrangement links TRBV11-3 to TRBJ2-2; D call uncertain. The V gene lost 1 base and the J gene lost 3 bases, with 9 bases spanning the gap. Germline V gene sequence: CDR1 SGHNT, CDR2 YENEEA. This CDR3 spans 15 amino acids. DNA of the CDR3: TGTGCCAGCAGCTTAGCATTAACCGACACCGGGGAGCTGTTTTTT. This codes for CASSLALTDTGELFF.

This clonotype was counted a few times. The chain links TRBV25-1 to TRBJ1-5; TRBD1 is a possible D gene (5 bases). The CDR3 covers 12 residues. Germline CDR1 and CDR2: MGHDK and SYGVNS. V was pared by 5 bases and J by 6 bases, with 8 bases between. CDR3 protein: CASSRGTQPQHF. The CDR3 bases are TGTGCCAGCAGTCGGGGGACTCAGCCCCAGCATTTT.

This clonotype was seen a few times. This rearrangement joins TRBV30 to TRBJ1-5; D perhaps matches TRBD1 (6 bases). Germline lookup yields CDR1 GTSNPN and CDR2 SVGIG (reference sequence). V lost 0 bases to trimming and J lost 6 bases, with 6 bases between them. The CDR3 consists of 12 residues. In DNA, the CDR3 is TGTGCCTGGAGTGTACAGGGTCAGCCCCAGCATTTT. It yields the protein CAWSVQGQPQHF.

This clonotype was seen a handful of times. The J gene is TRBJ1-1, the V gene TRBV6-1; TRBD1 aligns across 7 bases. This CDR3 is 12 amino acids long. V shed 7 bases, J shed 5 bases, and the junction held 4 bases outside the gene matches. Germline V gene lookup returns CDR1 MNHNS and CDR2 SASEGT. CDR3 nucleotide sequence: TGTGCCAGCACCTCGGGACAGACTGAAGCTTTCTTT. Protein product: CASTSGQTEAFF.

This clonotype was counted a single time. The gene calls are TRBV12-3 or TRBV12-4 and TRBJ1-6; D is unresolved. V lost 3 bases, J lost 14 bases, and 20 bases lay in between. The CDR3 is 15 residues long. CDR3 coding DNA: TGTGCCAGCAGTTTCGGCAGGCGCTCTCTTATGTCCCTCCACTTT. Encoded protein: CASSFGRRSLMSLHF.

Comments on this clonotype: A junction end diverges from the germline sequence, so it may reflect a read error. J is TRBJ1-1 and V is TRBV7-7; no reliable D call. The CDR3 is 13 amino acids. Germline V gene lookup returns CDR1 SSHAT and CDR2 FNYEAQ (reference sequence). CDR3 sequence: CASSLSKNTEAFF. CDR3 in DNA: TGTGCTAGCAGCTTAAGCAAGAACACTGAAGCTTTCTTT.

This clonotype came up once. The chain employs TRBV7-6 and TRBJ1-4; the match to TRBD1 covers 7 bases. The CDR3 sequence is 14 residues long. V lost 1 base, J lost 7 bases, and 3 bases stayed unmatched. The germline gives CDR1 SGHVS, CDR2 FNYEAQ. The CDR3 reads CASSLEGASEKLFF. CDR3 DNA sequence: TGTGCCAGCAGCTTAGAGGGGGCTAGTGAAAAACTGTTTTTT.

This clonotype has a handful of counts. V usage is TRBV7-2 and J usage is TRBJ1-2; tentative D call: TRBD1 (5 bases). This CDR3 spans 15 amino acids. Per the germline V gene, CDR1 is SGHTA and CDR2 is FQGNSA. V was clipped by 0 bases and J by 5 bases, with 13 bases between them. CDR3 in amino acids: CASSLAGPGRYGYTF. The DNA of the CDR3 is TGTGCCAGCAGCTTAGCGGGTCCAGGGCGTTATGGCTACACCTTC.

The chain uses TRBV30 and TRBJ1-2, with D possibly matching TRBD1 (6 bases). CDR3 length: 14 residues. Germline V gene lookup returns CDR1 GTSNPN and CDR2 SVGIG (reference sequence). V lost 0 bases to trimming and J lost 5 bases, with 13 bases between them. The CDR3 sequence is CAWSVQGGPYGYTF. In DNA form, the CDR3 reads TGTGCCTGGAGTGTACAAGGGGGACCATATGGCTACACCTTC.

DNA of the CDR3: TGTGCCAGCAGCGGACACAGGAGCTCCTACGAGCAGTACTTC. It yields the protein CASSGHRSSYEQYF. This rearrangement joins TRBV11-3 to TRBJ2-7; possible D gene TRBD1, 5 bases. Germline loops: CDR1 SGHNT, CDR2 YENEEA. The CDR3 spans 14 residues. Trimming removed 5 bases at V and 0 bases at J, with 11 bases between.

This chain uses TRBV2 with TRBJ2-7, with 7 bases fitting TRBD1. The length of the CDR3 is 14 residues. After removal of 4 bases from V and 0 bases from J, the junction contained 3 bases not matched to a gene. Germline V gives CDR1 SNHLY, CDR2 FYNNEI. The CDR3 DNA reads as TGTGCCAGCAGTGCCAGGGGGAGCTCCTACGAGCAGTACTTC. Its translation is CASSARGSSYEQYF.

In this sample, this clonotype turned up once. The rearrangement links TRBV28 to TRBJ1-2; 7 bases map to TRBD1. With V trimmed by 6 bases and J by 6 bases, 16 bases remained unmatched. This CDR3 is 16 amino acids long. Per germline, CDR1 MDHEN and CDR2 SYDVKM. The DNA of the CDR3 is TGTGCCAGCAGAGGTGGGCTCCGGCAGGGGGGGGATGGCTACACCTTC. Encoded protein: CASRGGLRQGGDGYTF.

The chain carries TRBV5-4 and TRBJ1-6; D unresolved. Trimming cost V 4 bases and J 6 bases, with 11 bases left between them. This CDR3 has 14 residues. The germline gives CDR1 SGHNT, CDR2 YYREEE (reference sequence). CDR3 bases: TGTGCCAGCAGCCTTCGGGAGGTTAATTCACCCCTCCACTTT. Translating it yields CASSLREVNSPLHF.